This T cell receptor beta chain was observed in a study of CD8 T cell repertoires and HIV-1 epitope variants. Overall study findings and caveats: This assay reports beta chains of antigen-expanded cells, not T cell function.

For this clone: Its specificity is unknown.

Libraries were prepared by immunoSEQ multiplex PCR; TCRdb keeps only in-frame clonotypes and omits some of them. Of approximately 4,900 clones in the sample, 55% to 80% were seen once. This clonotype was sampled from a male donor with HIV. What was sequenced was cultured CD8+ T cells derived from PBMCs.

The CDR3, as DNA: TGCGCCAGCAGCTTTGGAGGGGTCGGAGAAGCTTTCTTT. Translating it yields CASSFGGVGEAFF. The rearrangement uses TRBV5-1 and TRBJ1-1; D might be TRBD1 (5 bases). With 2 bases removed from V and 8 bases from J, the gap between germline ends came to 13 bases. Germline-derived CDR1 and CDR2 are SGHRS and YFSETQ. The CDR3 runs 13 residues.